This TCR beta chain derives from a study of T cells after yellow fever vaccination. Whole-study context: When fractions had low cell numbers, they were prepared with SMART-Seq v4 Ultra Low Input. Study-level findings and limits: Most clones from primary vaccination resurfaced after the booster (around 95% CD4, over 85% CD8).

Via MiXCR, TCRdb re-called the 5' RACE reads, giving one row per CDR3 protein. This sample yields 400,000 or so distinct CDR3 sequences, of which around 20% are seen a single time; over 15% belongs to the top ten. For this clonotype: Its antigen is not identified.

The source was PBMCs, collected before the yellow fever booster vaccination. The TCR sequence derives from a man younger than 30 who received the YFV17D yellow fever vaccine.

CDR3 nucleotides: TGCGCCAGCAGCCAGCCGACAAGGACGATGAACACTGAAGCTTTCTTT. Translating it yields CASSQPTRTMNTEAFF. The chain employs TRBV4-3 and TRBJ1-1; D not certain. Trimming cost V 3 bases and J 0 bases, with 14 bases left between them. Germline CDR1 is LGHNA and CDR2 is YSLEER. The CDR3 has 16 amino acids.